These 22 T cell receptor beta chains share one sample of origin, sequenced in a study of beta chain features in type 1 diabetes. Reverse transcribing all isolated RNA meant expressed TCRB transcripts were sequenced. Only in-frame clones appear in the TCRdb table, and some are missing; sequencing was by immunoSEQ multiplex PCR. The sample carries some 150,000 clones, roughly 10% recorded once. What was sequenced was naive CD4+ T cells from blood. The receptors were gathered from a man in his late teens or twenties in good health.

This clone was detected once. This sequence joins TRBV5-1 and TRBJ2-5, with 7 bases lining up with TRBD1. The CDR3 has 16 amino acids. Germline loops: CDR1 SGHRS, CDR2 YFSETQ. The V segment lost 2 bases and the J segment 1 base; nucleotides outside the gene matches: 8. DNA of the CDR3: TGCGCCAGCAGCTTATTTTCTCGGACAGGCCAAGAGACCCAGTACTTC. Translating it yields CASSLFSRTGQETQYF.

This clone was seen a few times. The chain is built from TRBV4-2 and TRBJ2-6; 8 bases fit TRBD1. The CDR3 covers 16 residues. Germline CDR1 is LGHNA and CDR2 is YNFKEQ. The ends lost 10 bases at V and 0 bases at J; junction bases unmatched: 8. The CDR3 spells CATGQGALSGANVLTF. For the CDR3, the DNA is TGTGCCACCGGGCAGGGGGCTCTCTCTGGGGCCAACGTCCTGACTTTC.

This chain's CDR3 is CASSLGPAGTTGELFF. The CDR3 region has the DNA TGTGCCAGCAGCTTGGGGCCAGCGGGGACCACCGGGGAGCTGTTTTTT. V is TRBV11-3 and J is TRBJ2-2, with 7 bases fitting TRBD2. J was trimmed by 4 bases and V by 3 bases; bases with no gene match: 8. This CDR3 region has 16 residues. In germline, CDR1 is SGHNT, CDR2 YENEEA. The entire variable domain, with the rest obtained from reference TRBV11-3 and TRBJ2-2, is as follows: EAGVVQSPRYKIIEKKQPVAFWCNPISGHNTLYWYLQNLGQGPELLIRYENEEAVDDSQLPKDRFSAERLKGVDSTLKIQPAELGDSAVYLCASSLGPAGTTGELFFGEGSRLTVL.

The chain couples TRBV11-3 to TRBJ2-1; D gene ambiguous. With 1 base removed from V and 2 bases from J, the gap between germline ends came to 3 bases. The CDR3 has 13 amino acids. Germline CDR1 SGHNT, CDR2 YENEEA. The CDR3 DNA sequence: TGTGCCAGCAGCTTAGCAGCCTACAATGAGCAGTTCTTC. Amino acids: CASSLAAYNEQFF. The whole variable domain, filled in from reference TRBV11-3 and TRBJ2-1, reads EAGVVQSPRYKIIEKKQPVAFWCNPISGHNTLYWYLQNLGQGPELLIRYENEEAVDDSQLPKDRFSAERLKGVDSTLKIQPAELGDSAVYLCASSLAAYNEQFFGPGTRLTVL.

As DNA, the CDR3 is TGCAGCGTTTGGGCCTCCCCCTCTGGAAACACCATATATTTT. The encoded protein is CSVWASPSGNTIYF. The gene calls are TRBV29-1 and TRBJ1-3, with D uncertain. Germline CDR1 SQVTM, CDR2 ANQGSEA. V was cut by 5 bases and J by 0 bases, with 11 bases left in between. The CDR3 spans 14 residues.

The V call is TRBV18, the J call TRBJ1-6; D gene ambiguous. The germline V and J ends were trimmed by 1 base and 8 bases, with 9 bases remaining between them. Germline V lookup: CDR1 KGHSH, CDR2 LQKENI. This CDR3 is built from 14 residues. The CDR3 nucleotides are TGTGCCAGCTCACCACTACAGTCGGATTCACCCCTCCACTTT. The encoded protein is CASSPLQSDSPLHF.

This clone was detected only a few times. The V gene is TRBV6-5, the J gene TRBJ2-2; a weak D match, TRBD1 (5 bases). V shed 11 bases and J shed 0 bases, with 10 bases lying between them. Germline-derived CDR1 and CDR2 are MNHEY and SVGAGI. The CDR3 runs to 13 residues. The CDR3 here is CACRQTNTGELFF. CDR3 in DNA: TGTGCCTGTAGACAGACGAACACCGGGGAGCTGTTTTTT.

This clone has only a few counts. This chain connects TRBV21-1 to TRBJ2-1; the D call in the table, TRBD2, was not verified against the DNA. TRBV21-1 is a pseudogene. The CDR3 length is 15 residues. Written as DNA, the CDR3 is TGTGCCAGCAGCAGGGGACTCAGTGGGGACAATGAGCAGTTCTTC. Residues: CASSRGLSGDNEQFF.

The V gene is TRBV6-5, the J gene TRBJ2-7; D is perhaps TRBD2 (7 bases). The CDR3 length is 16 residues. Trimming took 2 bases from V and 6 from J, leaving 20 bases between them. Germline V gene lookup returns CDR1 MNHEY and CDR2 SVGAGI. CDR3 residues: CASSYGGAHYRGEQYF. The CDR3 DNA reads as TGTGCCAGCAGTTACGGGGGGGCCCACTATAGGGGCGAGCAGTACTTC.

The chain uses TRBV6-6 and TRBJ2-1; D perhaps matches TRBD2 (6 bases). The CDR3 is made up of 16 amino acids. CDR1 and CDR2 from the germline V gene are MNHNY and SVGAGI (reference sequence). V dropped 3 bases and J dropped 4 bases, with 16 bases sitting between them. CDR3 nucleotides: TGTGCCAGCAGTTATCCGGGCGGGGTGGGGTACAATGAGCAGTTCTTC. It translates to CASSYPGGVGYNEQFF.

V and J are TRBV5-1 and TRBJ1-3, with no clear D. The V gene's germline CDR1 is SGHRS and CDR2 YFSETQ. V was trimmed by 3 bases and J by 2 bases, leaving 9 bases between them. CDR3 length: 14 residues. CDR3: CASSWSGAGNTIYF. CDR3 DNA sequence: TGCGCCAGCAGCTGGTCCGGTGCTGGAAACACCATATATTTT. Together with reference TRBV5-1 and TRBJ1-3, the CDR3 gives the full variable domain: KAGVTQTPRYLIKTRGQQVTLSCSPISGHRSVSWYQQTPGQGLQFLFEYFSETQRNKGNFPGRFSGRQFSNSRSEMNVSTLELGDSALYLCASSWSGAGNTIYFGEGSWLTVV.

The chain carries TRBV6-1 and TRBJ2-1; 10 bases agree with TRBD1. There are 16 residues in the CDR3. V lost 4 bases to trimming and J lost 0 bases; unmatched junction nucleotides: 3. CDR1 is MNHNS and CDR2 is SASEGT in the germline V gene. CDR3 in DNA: TGTGCCAGCAGTGGGGGACAGGGGCTCTCCTACAATGAGCAGTTCTTC. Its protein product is CASSGGQGLSYNEQFF.

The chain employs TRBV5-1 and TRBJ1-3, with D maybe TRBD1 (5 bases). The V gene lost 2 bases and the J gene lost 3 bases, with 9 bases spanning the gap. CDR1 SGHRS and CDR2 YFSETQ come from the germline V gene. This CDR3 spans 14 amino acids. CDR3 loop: CASSLIQGGNTIYF. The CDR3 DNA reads TGCGCCAGCAGCTTAATCCAGGGTGGAAACACCATATATTTT.

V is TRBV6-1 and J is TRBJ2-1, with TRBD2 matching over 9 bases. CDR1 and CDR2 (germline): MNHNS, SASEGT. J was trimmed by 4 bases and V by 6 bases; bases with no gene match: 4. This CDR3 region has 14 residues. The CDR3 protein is CASRGLAQYNEQFF. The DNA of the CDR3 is TGTGCCAGCAGAGGACTAGCGCAGTACAATGAGCAGTTCTTC.

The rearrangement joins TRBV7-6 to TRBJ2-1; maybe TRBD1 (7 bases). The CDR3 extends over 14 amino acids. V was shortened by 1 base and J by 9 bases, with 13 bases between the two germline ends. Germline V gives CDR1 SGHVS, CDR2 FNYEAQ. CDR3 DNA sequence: TGTGCCAGCAGCTTAGGGCAGGGGGGTAGTGAGCAGTTCTTC. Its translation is CASSLGQGGSEQFF.

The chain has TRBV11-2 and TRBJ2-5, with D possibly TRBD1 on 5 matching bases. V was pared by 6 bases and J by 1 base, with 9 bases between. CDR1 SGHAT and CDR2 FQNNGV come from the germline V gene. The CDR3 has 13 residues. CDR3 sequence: CASRHGAQETQYF. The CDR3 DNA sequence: TGTGCCAGCAGACATGGGGCCCAAGAGACCCAGTACTTC.

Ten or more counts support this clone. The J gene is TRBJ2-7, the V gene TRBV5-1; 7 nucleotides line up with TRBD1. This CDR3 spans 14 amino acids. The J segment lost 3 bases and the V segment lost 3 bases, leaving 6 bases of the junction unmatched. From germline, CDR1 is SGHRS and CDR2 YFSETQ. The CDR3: CASSWTGQIYEQYF. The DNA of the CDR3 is TGCGCCAGCAGCTGGACGGGACAGATCTACGAGCAGTACTTC. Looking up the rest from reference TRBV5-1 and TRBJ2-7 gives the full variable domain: KAGVTQTPRYLIKTRGQQVTLSCSPISGHRSVSWYQQTPGQGLQFLFEYFSETQRNKGNFPGRFSGRQFSNSRSEMNVSTLELGDSALYLCASSWTGQIYEQYFGPGTRLTVT.

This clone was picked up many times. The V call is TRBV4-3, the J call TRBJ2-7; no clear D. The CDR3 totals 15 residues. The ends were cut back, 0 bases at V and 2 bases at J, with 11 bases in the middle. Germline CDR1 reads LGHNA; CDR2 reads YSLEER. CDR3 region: CASSQEPRSTYEQYF. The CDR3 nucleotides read TGCGCCAGCAGCCAAGAACCCCGGTCGACCTACGAGCAGTACTTC.

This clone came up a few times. The CDR3 here is CASSLGGNSNQPQHF. The CDR3 DNA follows: TGTGCCAGCAGCCTCGGGGGGAATAGCAATCAGCCCCAGCATTTT. This chain connects TRBV7-2 to TRBJ1-5; perhaps TRBD1 as D (5 bases). This CDR3 is 15 amino acids long. The germline gives CDR1 SGHTA, CDR2 FQGNSA. Trimming took off 5 bases at V and 0 bases at J, with 11 bases between the two ends.

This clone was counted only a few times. The CDR3 reads CASRRDRGLNIQYF. The CDR3 DNA reads TGTGCCAGCAGGCGAGACAGGGGCCTAAACATTCAGTACTTC. The chain carries TRBV5-4 and TRBJ2-4; 8 positions match TRBD1. The CDR3 is 14 amino acids. The germline CDR1 and CDR2 sequences are SGHNT and YYREEE (reference sequence). V trimming: 5 bases; J trimming: 6 bases; junction bases outside the gene matches: 7.

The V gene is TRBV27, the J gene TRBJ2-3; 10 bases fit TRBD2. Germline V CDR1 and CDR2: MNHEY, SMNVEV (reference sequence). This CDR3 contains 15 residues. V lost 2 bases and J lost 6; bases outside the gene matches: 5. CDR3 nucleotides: TGTGCCAGCAGTTTACCTAGCGGGGGCATCGATACGCAGTATTTT. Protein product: CASSLPSGGIDTQYF.

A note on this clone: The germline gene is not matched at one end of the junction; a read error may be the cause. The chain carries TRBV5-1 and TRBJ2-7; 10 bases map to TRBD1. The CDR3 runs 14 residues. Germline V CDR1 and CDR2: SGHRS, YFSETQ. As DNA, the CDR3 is TGCACCAGCAGCCCAGGACAGGGGGCCTACGAGCAGTACTTC. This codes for CTSSPGQGAYEQYF.